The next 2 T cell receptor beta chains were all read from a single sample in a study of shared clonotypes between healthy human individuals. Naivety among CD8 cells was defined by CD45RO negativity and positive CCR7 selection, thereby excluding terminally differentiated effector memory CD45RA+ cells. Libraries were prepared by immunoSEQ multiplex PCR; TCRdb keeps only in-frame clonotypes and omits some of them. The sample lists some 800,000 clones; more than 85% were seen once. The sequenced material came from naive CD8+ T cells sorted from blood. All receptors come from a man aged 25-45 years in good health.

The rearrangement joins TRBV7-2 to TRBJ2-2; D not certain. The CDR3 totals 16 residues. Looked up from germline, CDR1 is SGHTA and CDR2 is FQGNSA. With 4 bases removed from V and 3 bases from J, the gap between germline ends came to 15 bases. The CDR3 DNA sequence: TGTGCCAGCAGCTCAGGCAGTTGGGGATACACCGGGGAGCTGTTTTTT. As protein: CASSSGSWGYTGELFF.

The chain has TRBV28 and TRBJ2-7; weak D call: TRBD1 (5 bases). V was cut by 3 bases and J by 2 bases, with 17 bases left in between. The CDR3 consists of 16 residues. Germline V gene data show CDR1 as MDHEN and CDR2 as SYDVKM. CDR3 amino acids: CASSLNPRVGTYEQYF. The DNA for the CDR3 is TGTGCCAGCAGTTTGAATCCCAGGGTGGGCACCTACGAGCAGTACTTC.